This T cell receptor (beta chain) was recorded in a study of OX40 agonist ivuxolimab in advanced cancers. Study in general: Treatment received earlier with anti-PD-1, anti-PD-L1 or anti-CTLA-4 agents was allowed, and roughly 40% had some. Overall study findings and caveats: Clones of CD4+ and CD8+ blood T cells grew by week 6 at doses of 0.1 to 3.0 mg/kg.

On this clone itself: Its specificity is not known.

Clones were sequenced by immunoSEQ multiplex PCR, and TCRdb holds only the in-frame ones, with some missing. The table shows 35,000 to 40,000 clones, with 82% occurring only once. Germline CDR1 is KGHSH and CDR2 is LQKENI. This CDR3 region has 14 residues. The V end lost 6 bases, the J end lost 1 base, and 11 bases lay between the germline ends. The chain joins TRBV18 to TRBJ2-3; a weak D match, TRBD2 (5 bases). This specimen was CD4+ or CD8+ T cells sorted from blood, taken in a trial of the OX40 agonist ivuxolimab. The source of this sequence is an adult with an advanced solid tumor such as melanoma, head and neck, liver or kidney cancer. The CDR3 loop is CASSLRAGTDTQYF. In DNA form, the CDR3 reads TGTGCCAGCTCTCTGAGGGCAGGCACAGATACGCAGTATTTT.